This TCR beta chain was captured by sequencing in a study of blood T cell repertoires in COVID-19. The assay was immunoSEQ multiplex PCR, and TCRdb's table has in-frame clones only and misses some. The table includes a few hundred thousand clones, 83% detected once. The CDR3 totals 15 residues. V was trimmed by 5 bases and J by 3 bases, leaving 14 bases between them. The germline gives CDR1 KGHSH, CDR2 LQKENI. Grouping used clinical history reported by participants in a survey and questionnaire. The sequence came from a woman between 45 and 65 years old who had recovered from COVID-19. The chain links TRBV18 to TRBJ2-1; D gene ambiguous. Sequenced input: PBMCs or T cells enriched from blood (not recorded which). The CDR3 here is CASSYWPHYYNEQFF. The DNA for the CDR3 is TGTGCCAGCTCATACTGGCCCCACTACTACAATGAGCAGTTCTTC. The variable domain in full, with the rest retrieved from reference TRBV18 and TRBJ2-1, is NAGVMQNPRHLVRRRGQEARLRCSPMKGHSHVYWYRQLPEEGLKFMVYLQKENIIDESGMPKERFSAEFPKEGPSILRIQQVVRGDSAAYFCASSYWPHYYNEQFFGPGTRLTVL.